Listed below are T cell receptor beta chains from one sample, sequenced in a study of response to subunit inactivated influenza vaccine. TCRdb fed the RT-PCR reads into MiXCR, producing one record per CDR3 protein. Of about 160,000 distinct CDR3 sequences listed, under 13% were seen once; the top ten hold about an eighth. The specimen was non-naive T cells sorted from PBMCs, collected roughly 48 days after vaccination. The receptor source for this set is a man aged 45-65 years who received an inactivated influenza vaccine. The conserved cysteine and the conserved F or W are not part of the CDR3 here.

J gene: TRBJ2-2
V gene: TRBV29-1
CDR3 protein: SVAVAAKAGELF

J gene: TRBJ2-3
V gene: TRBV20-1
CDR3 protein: SATLGVITDTQY

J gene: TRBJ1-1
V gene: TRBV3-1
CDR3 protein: ASSDDTRNRKAF

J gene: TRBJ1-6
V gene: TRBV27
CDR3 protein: ASSQTDSLRSPLH

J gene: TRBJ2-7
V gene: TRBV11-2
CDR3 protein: ASSGTTKISYEQY

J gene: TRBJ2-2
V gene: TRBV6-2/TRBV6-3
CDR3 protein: ASSYSEGWYTGELF

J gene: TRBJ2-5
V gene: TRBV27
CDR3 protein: ASSLVGGGGSGTQY

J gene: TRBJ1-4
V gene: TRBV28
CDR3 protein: ASRRVNRGEKLF

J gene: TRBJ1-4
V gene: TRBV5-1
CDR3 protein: ASSFGQGGEKLF

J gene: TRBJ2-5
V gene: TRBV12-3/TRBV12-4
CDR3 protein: ASSSLRVGETQY

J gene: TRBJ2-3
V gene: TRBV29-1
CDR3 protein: SVAGLQAQY

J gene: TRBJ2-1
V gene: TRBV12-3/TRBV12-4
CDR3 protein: ASTPPGGTGGYNEQF

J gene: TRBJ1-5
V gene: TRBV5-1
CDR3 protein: ASSAGPTGDVYQPQH

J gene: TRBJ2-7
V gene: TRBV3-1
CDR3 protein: ASSQDSGLAVEQY

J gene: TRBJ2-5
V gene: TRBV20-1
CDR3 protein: SARRPRLGRAQY

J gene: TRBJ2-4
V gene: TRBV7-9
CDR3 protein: ASSPDKNIQY

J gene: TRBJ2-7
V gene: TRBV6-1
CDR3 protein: ASSPPQKAYEQY

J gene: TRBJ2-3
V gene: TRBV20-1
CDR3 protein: SASSHARGGGRNTQY

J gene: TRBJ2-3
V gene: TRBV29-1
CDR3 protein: SGYTSSGSLNTQY

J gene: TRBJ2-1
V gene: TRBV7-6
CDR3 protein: ATSGTKDLAGSSYNEQF

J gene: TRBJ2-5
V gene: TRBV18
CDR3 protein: ASSQRGRNQETQY

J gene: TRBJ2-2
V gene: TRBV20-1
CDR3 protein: SARADSQNTGELF

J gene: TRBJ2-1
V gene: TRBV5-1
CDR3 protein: ASSSTSGRLNEQF

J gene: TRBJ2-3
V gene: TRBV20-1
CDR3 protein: SARDGGGSDTQY

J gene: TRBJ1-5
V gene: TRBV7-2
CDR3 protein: ASSPGQPGQPQH

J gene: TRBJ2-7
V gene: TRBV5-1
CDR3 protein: ASSLFQSYEQY

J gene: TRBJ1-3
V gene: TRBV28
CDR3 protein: ASSLGGDGNTIY

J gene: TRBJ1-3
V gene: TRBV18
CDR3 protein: ASSQRGSSGNTIY

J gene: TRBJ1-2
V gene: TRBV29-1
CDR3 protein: SVDHRNYGYT

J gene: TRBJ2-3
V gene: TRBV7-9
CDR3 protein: ASKGPISTDTQY

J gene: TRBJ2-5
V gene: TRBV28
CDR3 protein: ASSSAGENQETQY

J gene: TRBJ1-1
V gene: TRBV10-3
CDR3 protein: AISQAHTEAF

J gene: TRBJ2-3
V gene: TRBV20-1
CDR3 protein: SARDWAGPGTDTQY

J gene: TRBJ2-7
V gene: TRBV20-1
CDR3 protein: SASRDGPGGYEQY

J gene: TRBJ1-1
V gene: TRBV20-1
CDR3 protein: SARDPRRAVTEAF

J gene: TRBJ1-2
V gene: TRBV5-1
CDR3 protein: ASSRDRGNLDGYT

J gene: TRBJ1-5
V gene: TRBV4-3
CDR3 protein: ASSQDRGNQPQH